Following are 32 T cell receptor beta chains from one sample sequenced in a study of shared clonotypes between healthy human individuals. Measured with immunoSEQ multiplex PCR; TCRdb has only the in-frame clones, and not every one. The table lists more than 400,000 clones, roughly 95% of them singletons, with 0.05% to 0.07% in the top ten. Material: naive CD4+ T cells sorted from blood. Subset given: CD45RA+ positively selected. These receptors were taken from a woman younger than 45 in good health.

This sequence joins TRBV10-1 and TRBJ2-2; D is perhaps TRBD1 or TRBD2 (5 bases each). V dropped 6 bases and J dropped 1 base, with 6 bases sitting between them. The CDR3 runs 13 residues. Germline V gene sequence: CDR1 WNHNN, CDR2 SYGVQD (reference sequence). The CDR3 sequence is CASRRGNTGELFF. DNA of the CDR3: TGCGCCAGCAGGAGGGGGAACACCGGGGAGCTGTTTTTT.

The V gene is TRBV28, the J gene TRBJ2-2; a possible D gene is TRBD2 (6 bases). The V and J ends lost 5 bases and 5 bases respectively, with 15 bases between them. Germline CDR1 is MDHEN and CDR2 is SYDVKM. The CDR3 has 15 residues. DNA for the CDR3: TGTGCCAGCAGTGGGGGACTTCGAGCAACCGGGGAGCTGTTTTTT. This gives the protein CASSGGLRATGELFF.

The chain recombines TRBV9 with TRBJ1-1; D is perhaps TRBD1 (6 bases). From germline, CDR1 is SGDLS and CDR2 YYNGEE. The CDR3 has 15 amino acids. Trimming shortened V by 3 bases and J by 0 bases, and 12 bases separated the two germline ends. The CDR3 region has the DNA TGTGCCAGCAGCGGAGGGACATACATGAACACTGAAGCTTTCTTT. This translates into CASSGGTYMNTEAFF.

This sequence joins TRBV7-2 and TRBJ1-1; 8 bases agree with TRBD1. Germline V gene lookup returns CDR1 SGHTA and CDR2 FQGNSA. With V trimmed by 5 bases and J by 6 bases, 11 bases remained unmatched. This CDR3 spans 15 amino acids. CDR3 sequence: CASSKRQGSLAEAFF. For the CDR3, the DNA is TGTGCCAGCAGCAAGAGACAGGGGAGTTTGGCTGAAGCTTTCTTT.

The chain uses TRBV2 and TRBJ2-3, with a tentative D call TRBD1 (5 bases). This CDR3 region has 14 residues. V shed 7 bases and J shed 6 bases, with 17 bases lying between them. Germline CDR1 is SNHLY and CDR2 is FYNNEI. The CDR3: CASTYHRISDTQYF. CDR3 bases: TGTGCCAGCACCTATCACAGGATCTCGGATACGCAGTATTTT.

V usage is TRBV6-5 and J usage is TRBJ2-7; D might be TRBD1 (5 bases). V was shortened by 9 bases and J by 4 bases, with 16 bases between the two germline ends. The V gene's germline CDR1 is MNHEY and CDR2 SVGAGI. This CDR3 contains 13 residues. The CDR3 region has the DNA TGTGCCAGGAAGCGACAGATCCAATACGAGCAGTACTTC. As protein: CARKRQIQYEQYF.

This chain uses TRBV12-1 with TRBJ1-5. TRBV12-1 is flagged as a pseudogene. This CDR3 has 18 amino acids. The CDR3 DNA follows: TGTGCCAGCAGCACCCTGAGGGGGGGGCCCCTTAGCAATCAGCCCCAGCATTTT. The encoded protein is CASSTLRGGPLSNQPQHF.

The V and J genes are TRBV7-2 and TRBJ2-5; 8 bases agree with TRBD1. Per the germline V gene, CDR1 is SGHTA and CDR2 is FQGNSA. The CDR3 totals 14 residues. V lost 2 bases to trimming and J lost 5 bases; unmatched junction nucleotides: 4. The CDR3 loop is CASSLWTGQETQYF. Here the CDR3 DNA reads TGTGCCAGCAGCTTATGGACAGGGCAGGAGACCCAGTACTTC.

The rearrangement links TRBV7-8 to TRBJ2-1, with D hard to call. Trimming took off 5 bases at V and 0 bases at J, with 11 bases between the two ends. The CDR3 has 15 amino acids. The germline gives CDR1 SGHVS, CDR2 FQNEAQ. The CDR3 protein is CASSGSWTSYNEQFF. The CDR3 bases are TGTGCCAGCAGCGGTTCTTGGACCTCCTACAATGAGCAGTTCTTC. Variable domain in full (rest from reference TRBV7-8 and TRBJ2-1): GAGVSQSPRYKVAKRGQDVALRCDPISGHVSLFWYQQALGQGPEFLTYFQNEAQLDKSGLPSDRFFAERPEGSVSTLKIQRTQQEDSAVYLCASSGSWTSYNEQFFGPGTRLTVL.

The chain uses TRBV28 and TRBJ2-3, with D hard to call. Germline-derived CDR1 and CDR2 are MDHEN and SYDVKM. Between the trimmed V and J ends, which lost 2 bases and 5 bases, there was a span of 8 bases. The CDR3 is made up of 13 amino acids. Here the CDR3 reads CASSLIVGDTQYF. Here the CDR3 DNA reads TGTGCCAGCAGTTTAATTGTCGGAGATACGCAGTATTTT.

As DNA, the CDR3 is TGTGCCAGCAGTTTATGGGCCGACAGGGGCCGGTATCCAACAACTAATGAAAAACTGTTTTTT. As protein: CASSLWADRGRYPTTNEKLFF. The rearrangement links TRBV27 to TRBJ1-4; 8 bases line up with TRBD1. The CDR3 loop spans 21 amino acids. The germline gives CDR1 MNHEY, CDR2 SMNVEV (reference sequence). The ends lost 1 base at V and 0 bases at J; junction bases unmatched: 16.

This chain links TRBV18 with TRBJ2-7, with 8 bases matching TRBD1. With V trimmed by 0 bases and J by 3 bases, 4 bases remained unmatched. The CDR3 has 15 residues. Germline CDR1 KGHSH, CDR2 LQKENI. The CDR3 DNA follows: TGTGCCAGCTCACCACCGGGACAGGCGGGCTACGAGCAGTACTTC. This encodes CASSPPGQAGYEQYF. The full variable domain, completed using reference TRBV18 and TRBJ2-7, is NAGVMQNPRHLVRRRGQEARLRCSPMKGHSHVYWYRQLPEEGLKFMVYLQKENIIDESGMPKERFSAEFPKEGPSILRIQQVVRGDSAAYFCASSPPGQAGYEQYFGPGTRLTVT.

In DNA, the CDR3 is TGTGCCAGCAGTTTCCCAACTAGCGGGATTGACTACGAGCAGTACTTC. It is translated as CASSFPTSGIDYEQYF. This chain uses TRBV28 with TRBJ2-7; 10 bases line up with TRBD2. CDR1 is MDHEN, CDR2 SYDVKM, per germline. CDR3 length: 16 amino acids. V lost 3 bases to trimming and J lost 3 bases; unmatched junction nucleotides: 8.

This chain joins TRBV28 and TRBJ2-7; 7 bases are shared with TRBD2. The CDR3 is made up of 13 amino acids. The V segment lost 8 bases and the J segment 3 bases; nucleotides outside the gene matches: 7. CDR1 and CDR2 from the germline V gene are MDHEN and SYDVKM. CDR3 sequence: CASVAGAVYEQYF. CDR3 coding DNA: TGTGCCAGCGTAGCGGGTGCTGTCTACGAGCAGTACTTC.

In nucleotides, the CDR3 is TGTGCCAGTAGTACCACGGGACGTGGCTCCTACGAGCAGTACTTC. It specifies CASSTTGRGSYEQYF. This chain connects TRBV19 to TRBJ2-7; possibly TRBD1 or TRBD2 for D (5 bases each). Trimming pared 4 bases from V and 0 bases from J, leaving 13 bases between. The CDR3 is 15 residues long. Germline CDR1 reads LNHDA; CDR2 reads SQIVND (reference sequence).

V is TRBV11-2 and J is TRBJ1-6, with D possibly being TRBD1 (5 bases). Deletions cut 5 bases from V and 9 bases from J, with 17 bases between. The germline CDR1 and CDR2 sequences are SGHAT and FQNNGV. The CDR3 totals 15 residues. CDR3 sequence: CASSATGTAGSPLHF. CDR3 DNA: TGTGCCAGCAGCGCAACCGGGACCGCGGGTTCACCCCTCCACTTT.

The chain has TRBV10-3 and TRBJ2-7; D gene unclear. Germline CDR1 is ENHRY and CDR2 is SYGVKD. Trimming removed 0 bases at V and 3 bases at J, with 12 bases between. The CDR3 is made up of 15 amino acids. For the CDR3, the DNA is TGTGCCATCAGTGAGTCGACTGGGAAGTTCTACGAGCAGTACTTC. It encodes CAISESTGKFYEQYF.

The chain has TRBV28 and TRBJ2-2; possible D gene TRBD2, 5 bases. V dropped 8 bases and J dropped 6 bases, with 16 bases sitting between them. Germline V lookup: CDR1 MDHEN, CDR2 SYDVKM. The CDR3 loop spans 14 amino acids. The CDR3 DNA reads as TGTGCCAGCCGCCGAGGGAATGGGGCCGGGGAGCTGTTTTTT. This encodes CASRRGNGAGELFF.

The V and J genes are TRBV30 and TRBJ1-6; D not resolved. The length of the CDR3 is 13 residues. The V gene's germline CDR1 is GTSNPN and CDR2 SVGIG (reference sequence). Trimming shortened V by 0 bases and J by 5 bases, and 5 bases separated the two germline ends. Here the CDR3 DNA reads TGTGCCTGGAGTGTGACGGATAATTCACCCCTCCACTTT. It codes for CAWSVTDNSPLHF.

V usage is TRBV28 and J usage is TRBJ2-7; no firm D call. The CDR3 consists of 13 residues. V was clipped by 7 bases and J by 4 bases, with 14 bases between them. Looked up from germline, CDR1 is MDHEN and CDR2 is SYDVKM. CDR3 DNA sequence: TGTGCCAGCACCAAGAGGCGTCTATACGAGCAGTACTTC. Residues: CASTKRRLYEQYF.

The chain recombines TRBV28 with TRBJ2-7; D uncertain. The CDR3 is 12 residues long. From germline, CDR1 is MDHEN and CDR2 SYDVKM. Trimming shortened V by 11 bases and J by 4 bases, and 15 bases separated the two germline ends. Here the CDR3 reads CAPNLLSYEQYF. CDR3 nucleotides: TGTGCCCCGAACCTATTATCTTACGAGCAGTACTTC.

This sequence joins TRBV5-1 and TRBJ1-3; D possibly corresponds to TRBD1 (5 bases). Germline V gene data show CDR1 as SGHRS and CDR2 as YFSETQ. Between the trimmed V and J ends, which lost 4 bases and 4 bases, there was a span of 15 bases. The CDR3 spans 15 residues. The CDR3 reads CASSNSGLTGNTIYF. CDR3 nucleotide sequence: TGCGCCAGCAGCAACTCGGGACTAACCGGAAACACCATATATTTT.

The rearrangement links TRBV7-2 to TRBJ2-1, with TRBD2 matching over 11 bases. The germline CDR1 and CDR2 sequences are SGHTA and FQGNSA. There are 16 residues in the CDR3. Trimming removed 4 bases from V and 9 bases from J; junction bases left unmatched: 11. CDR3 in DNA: TGTGCCAGCAGCTATCCGGGACTAGCGGAGGTGGGTGAGCAGTTCTTC. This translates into CASSYPGLAEVGEQFF.

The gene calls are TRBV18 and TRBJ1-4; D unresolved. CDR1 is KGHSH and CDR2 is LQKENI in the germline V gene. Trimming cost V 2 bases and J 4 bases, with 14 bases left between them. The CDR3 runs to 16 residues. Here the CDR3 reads CASSPFEDGINEKLFF. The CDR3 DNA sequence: TGTGCCAGCTCACCATTCGAAGACGGCATTAATGAAAAACTGTTTTTT. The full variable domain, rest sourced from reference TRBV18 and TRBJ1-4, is NAGVMQNPRHLVRRRGQEARLRCSPMKGHSHVYWYRQLPEEGLKFMVYLQKENIIDESGMPKERFSAEFPKEGPSILRIQQVVRGDSAAYFCASSPFEDGINEKLFFGSGTQLSVL.

The CDR3 loop reads CASSSAPFNGMFEIAFF. CDR3 nucleotide sequence: TGTGCCAGCAGCAGCGCCCCGTTCAACGGGATGTTCGAGATTGCTTTCTTT. This chain connects TRBV5-4 to TRBJ1-1; D is ambiguous. This CDR3 has 17 residues. V was shortened by 4 bases and J by 11 bases, with 30 bases between the two germline ends. Germline V gene lookup returns CDR1 SGHNT and CDR2 YYREEE (reference sequence).

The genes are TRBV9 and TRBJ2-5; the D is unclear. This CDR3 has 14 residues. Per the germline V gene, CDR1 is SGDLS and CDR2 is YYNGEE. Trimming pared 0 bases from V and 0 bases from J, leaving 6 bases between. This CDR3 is CASSVAGYQETQYF. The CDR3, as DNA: TGTGCCAGCAGCGTAGCCGGGTACCAAGAGACCCAGTACTTC.

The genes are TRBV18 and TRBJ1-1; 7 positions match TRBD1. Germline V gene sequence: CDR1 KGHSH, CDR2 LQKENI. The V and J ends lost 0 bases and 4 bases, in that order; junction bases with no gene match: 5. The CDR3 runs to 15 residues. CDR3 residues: CASSPPEGASTEAFF. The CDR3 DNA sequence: TGTGCCAGCTCACCACCTGAGGGGGCGAGCACTGAAGCTTTCTTT.

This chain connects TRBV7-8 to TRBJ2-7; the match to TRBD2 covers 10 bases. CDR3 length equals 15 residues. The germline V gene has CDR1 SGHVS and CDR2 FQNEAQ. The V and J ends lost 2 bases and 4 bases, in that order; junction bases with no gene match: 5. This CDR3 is CASSLQLAGAYEQYF. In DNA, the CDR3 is TGTGCCAGCAGCTTACAGCTAGCGGGAGCATACGAGCAGTACTTC.

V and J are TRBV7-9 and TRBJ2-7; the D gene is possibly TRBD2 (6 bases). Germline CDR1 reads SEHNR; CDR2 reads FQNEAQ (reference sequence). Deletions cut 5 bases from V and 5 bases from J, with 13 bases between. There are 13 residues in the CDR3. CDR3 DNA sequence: TGTGCCAGCAGCCCCCCGCCGGGGGACGAGCAGTACTTC. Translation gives CASSPPPGDEQYF.

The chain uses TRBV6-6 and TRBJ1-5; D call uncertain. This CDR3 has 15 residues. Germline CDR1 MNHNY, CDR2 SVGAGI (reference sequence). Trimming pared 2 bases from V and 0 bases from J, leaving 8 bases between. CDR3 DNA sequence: TGTGCCAGCAGTTACAGGTCAGATAGCAATCAGCCCCAGCATTTT. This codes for CASSYRSDSNQPQHF.

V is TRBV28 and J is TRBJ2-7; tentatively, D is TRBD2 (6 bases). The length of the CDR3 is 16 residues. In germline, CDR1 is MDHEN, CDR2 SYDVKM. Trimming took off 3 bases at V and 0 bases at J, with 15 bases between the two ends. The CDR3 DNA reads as TGTGCCAGCAGTTTCTCGATCGGGAGCCACTCCTACGAGCAGTACTTC. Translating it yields CASSFSIGSHSYEQYF.

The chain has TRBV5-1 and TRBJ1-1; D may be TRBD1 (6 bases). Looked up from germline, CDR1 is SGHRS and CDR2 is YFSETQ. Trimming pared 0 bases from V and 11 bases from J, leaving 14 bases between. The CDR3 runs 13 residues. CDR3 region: CASSLEDSLRAFF. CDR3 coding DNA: TGCGCCAGCAGCTTGGAGGACAGTTTAAGGGCTTTCTTT.